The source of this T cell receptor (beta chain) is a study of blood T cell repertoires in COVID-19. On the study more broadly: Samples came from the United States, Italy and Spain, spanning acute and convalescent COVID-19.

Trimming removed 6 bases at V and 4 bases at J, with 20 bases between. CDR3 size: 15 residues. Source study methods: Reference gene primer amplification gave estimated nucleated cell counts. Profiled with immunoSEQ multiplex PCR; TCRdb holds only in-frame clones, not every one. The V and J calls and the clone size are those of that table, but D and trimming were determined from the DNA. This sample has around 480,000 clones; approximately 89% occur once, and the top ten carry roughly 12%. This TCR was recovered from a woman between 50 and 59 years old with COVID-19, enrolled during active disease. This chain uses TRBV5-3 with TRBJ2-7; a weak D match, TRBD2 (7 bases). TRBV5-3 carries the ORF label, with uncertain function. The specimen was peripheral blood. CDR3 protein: CARIERGRGVYEQYF. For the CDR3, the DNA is TGTGCCAGAATCGAAAGGGGGAGGGGCGTTTACGAGCAGTACTTC.